This T cell receptor (beta chain) was profiled in a study of control samples from healthy donors and cancer patients. Some clones are missing from TCRdb's copy, which holds only in-frame ones; the method was immunoSEQ multiplex PCR. The sample yields about 110,000 clones, approximately 84% seen once. The table lists this clone with a count of one. This TCR was sampled from a man younger than 35 in good health. What was sequenced was blood.

In DNA, the CDR3 is TGTGCCAGCAGCTTAAAACTAGCGGGGGTTAATGAGCAGTTCTTC. Translation gives CASSLKLAGVNEQFF. The V gene is TRBV7-2, the J gene TRBJ2-1, with 11 positions matching TRBD2. With V trimmed by 2 bases and J by 7 bases, 4 bases remained unmatched. The germline gives CDR1 SGHTA, CDR2 FQGNSA. CDR3 length: 15 amino acids.